These 29 T cell receptor beta chains originate from one sample sequenced in a study of blood T cell repertoires in COVID-19. Measured with immunoSEQ multiplex PCR; TCRdb has only the in-frame clones, and not every one. The table records some 160,000 clones, 85% to 90% of them present only once. The sequencing sample was made of peripheral blood. These receptors came from a woman aged 60-75 years with active COVID-19.

The J gene is TRBJ2-1, the V gene TRBV6-5; TRBD2 aligns across 8 bases. This CDR3 contains 15 residues. The junction had 6 bases not matched to a gene; V was cut back by 6 bases and J by 2 bases. Per germline, CDR1 MNHEY and CDR2 SVGAGI. CDR3 bases: TGTGCCAGCAGCCCCGGGACTAGAGCCTACAATGAGCAGTTCTTC. Translation: CASSPGTRAYNEQFF.

The chain links TRBV2 to TRBJ2-6, with TRBD1 matching over 8 bases. This CDR3 region has 14 residues. CDR1 is SNHLY, CDR2 FYNNEI, per germline. V trimming: 10 bases; J trimming: 2 bases; junction bases outside the gene matches: 4. CDR3 residues: CATMDRAGANVLTF. Here the CDR3 DNA reads TGTGCCACCATGGACAGGGCTGGGGCCAACGTCCTGACTTTC. The entire variable domain, with the rest obtained from reference TRBV2 and TRBJ2-6, is as follows: EPEVTQTPSHQVTQMGQEVILRCVPISNHLYFYWYRQILGQKVEFLVSFYNNEISEKSEIFDDQFSVERPDGSNFTLKIRSTKLEDSAMYFCATMDRAGANVLTFGAGSRLTVL.

The rearrangement uses TRBV28 and TRBJ1-1; 8 bases are a match to TRBD1. This CDR3 is built from 14 residues. V shed 2 bases and J 1 base; nucleotides not matched to a gene: 0. CDR1 MDHEN and CDR2 SYDVKM come from the germline V gene. Here the CDR3 reads CASSLQGANTEAFF. Here the CDR3 DNA reads TGTGCCAGCAGTTTACAGGGGGCGAACACTGAAGCTTTCTTT.

The chain is built from TRBV5-1 and TRBJ1-4, with 10 positions matching TRBD1. The CDR3 totals 14 residues. Germline CDR1 reads SGHRS; CDR2 reads YFSETQ. V trimming: 4 bases; J trimming: 8 bases; junction bases outside the gene matches: 5. In nucleotides, the CDR3 is TGCGCCAGCAGCCGTGGACAGGGGGGAGAAAAACTGTTTTTT. Translation: CASSRGQGGEKLFF.

The chain recombines TRBV7-2 with TRBJ1-3, with D perhaps TRBD1 (5 bases). The CDR3 is 18 residues long. CDR1 is SGHTA, CDR2 FQGNSA, per germline. V was pared by 4 bases and J by 0 bases, with 19 bases between. The CDR3 region is CASSSIRGGAHSGNTIYF. The CDR3 DNA follows: TGTGCCAGCAGCTCCATCCGGGGAGGGGCCCACTCTGGAAACACCATATATTTT. Full variable domain (remainder filled in from reference TRBV7-2 and TRBJ1-3): GAGVSQSPSNKVTEKGKDVELRCDPISGHTALYWYRQSLGQGLEFLIYFQGNSAPDKSGLPSDRFSAERTGGSVSTLTIQRTQQEDSAVYLCASSSIRGGAHSGNTIYFGEGSWLTVV.

The chain has TRBV30 and TRBJ1-1; the D is unclear. CDR3 length: 13 residues. Germline CDR1 is GTSNPN and CDR2 is SVGIG (reference sequence). V lost 5 bases and J 1 base, leaving 11 bases between the germline ends. CDR3 amino acids: CAWARQENTEAFF. The CDR3 DNA reads TGTGCCTGGGCCAGACAAGAGAACACTGAAGCTTTCTTT. The full variable domain, with the rest looked up from reference TRBV30 and TRBJ1-1, is SQTIHQWPATLVQPVGSPLSLECTVEGTSNPNLYWYRQAAGRGLQLLFYSVGIGQISSEVPQNLSASRPQDRQFILSSKKLLLSDSGFYLCAWARQENTEAFFGQGTRLTVV.

This chain joins TRBV18 and TRBJ1-2; 9 bases are shared with TRBD1. Per the germline V gene, CDR1 is KGHSH and CDR2 is LQKENI. V trimming: 4 bases; J trimming: 4 bases; junction bases outside the gene matches: 4. The CDR3 has 14 amino acids. The CDR3 DNA sequence: TGTGCCAGCTCACTGGACAGGGGAGGCTATGGCTACACCTTC. It is translated as CASSLDRGGYGYTF.

The chain carries TRBV6-5 and TRBJ2-1; weak D call: TRBD1 (5 bases). CDR1 and CDR2 (germline): MNHEY, SVGAGI. V gave up 6 bases and J gave up 4 bases, with 16 bases separating them. The length of the CDR3 is 15 residues. CDR3 region: CASRQGRYTYNEQFF. CDR3 nucleotides: TGTGCCAGCAGGCAGGGCCGTTATACTTACAATGAGCAGTTCTTC.

CDR3 amino acids: CASSPYLAGLYNEQFF. In DNA, the CDR3 is TGTGCCAGCAGCCCGTACCTAGCGGGTTTGTACAATGAGCAGTTCTTC. The V call is TRBV11-2, the J call TRBJ2-1; 8 nucleotides line up with TRBD2. Per the germline V gene, CDR1 is SGHAT and CDR2 is FQNNGV. The CDR3 has 16 residues. Trimming at V came to 5 bases and at J to 4 bases, leaving 10 bases not matched to a gene.

V is TRBV7-2 and J is TRBJ2-1; D may be TRBD1 (5 bases). The CDR3 loop spans 15 amino acids. Trimming removed 3 bases from V and 6 bases from J, with 15 bases in between. The germline gives CDR1 SGHTA, CDR2 FQGNSA. The CDR3 region is CASSFGLGRGNEQFF. The CDR3 DNA sequence: TGTGCCAGCAGCTTCGGGCTAGGAAGGGGCAATGAGCAGTTCTTC.

This CDR3 is CATRTSRNYEQYF. The CDR3 DNA follows: TGTGCCACCCGGACTAGCAGAAACTACGAGCAGTACTTC. The chain employs TRBV6-6 and TRBJ2-7; TRBD2 aligns across 8 bases. Trimming took 10 bases from V and 3 from J; bases not matched to a gene: 8. The CDR3 covers 13 residues. CDR1 MNHNY and CDR2 SVGAGI come from the germline V gene (reference sequence).

V usage is TRBV10-3 and J usage is TRBJ2-3, with TRBD2 matching 7 bases. This CDR3 comprises 15 residues. Trimming at V came to 4 bases and at J to 7 bases, leaving 11 bases not matched to a gene. The V gene's germline CDR1 is ENHRY and CDR2 SYGVKD. CDR3 sequence (DNA): TGTGCCATCAGTGGGGGGACTATTTACGGTAATACGCAGTATTTT. This gives the protein CAISGGTIYGNTQYF.

V usage is TRBV7-8 and J usage is TRBJ1-4; 10 bases are a match to TRBD1. The CDR3 is 15 amino acids. V dropped 4 bases and J dropped 6; count of bases not matched to a gene: 5. The germline V gene has CDR1 SGHVS and CDR2 FQNEAQ. The chain's CDR3 is CASSSAGTGDEKLFF. The DNA of the CDR3 is TGTGCCAGCAGCTCTGCCGGGACAGGGGATGAAAAACTGTTTTTT.

On this clone itself: Its ends do not fully match the called genes, so a read error is possible. The DNA of the CDR3 is TGTGCCAGCAGTCACTCGGGACAGCTAAATGAGCAGTTCTTC. Its translation is CASSHSGQLNEQFF. The chain has TRBV6-5 and TRBJ2-1; 7 bases are shared with TRBD1. CDR3 length equals 14 residues. CDR1 is MNHEY, CDR2 SVGAGI, per germline.

The chain recombines TRBV3-1 (or the pseudogene TRBV3-2) with TRBJ2-7; 10 bases agree with TRBD2. Trimming removed 1 base from V and 4 bases from J; junction bases left unmatched: 22. CDR3 length: 21 amino acids. Germline V gene lookup returns CDR1 LGHDT and CDR2 YNNKEL (reference sequence). The CDR3 loop reads CASSQVPSWPAGGPLQYEQYF. The CDR3 DNA follows: TGTGCCAGCAGCCAAGTCCCAAGTTGGCCAGCGGGAGGGCCTTTGCAGTACGAGCAGTACTTC.

For this clone: The junction does not match germline at one end; this may be a read error. Here the CDR3 DNA reads TGTGCTAGCAGCTTAAACCCCGGGGCCGGGGAGCTGTTTTTT. Its protein is CASSLNPGAGELFF. The chain recombines TRBV7-7 with TRBJ2-2; a possible D gene is TRBD2 (5 bases). CDR3 length: 14 amino acids. Germline V lookup: CDR1 SSHAT, CDR2 FNYEAQ (reference sequence).

The chain carries TRBV7-2 and TRBJ2-5; 8 nucleotides align to TRBD2. The J segment lost 2 bases and the V segment lost 6 bases, leaving 11 bases of the junction unmatched. Germline CDR1 SGHTA, CDR2 FQGNSA. The CDR3 consists of 16 residues. The chain's CDR3 is CASSPKGRGVQETQYF. For the CDR3, the DNA is TGTGCCAGCAGTCCTAAGGGGCGGGGGGTACAAGAGACCCAGTACTTC.

The chain links TRBV15 to TRBJ1-5, with 9 bases identical to TRBD1. Germline V lookup: CDR1 LNHNV, CDR2 YYDKDF (reference sequence). The V and J ends lost 3 bases and 10 bases, in that order; junction bases with no gene match: 1. This CDR3 spans 12 amino acids. CDR3 nucleotides: TGTGCCACCAGCAGGGGACAGGGCCCCCAGCATTTT. It specifies CATSRGQGPQHF. Using reference TRBV15 and TRBJ1-5 for the parts outside the CDR3, the full variable domain is DAMVIQNPRYQVTQFGKPVTLSCSQTLNHNVMYWYQQKSSQAPKLLFHYYDKDFNNEADTPDNFQSRRPNTSFCFLDIRSPGLGDTAMYLCATSRGQGPQHFGDGTRLSIL.

This chain uses TRBV28 with TRBJ2-1; TRBD2 matches 13 bases. The CDR3 length is 18 residues. Trimming at V came to 10 bases and at J to 2 bases, leaving 14 bases not matched to a gene. Germline V gene lookup returns CDR1 MDHEN and CDR2 SYDVKM. In nucleotides, the CDR3 is TGTGCCACCGGGGGTTGGACTAGCGGGAGTGGGGCCTACAATGAGCAGTTCTTC. It encodes CATGGWTSGSGAYNEQFF.

This clone was counted a single time. The V gene is TRBV5-1, the J gene TRBJ2-7, with a possible D match to TRBD1 (5 bases). This CDR3 region has 13 residues. Deletions cut 4 bases from V and 3 bases from J, with 11 bases between. Germline CDR1 SGHRS, CDR2 YFSETQ. The CDR3 spells CASSPVDSYEQYF. The CDR3 region has the DNA TGCGCCAGCAGCCCCGTCGACAGCTACGAGCAGTACTTC.

V usage is TRBV4-1 and J usage is TRBJ2-3; 13 nucleotides agree with TRBD2. V lost 0 bases to trimming and J lost 2 bases; unmatched junction nucleotides: 8. The CDR3 covers 19 residues. The germline gives CDR1 MGHRA, CDR2 YSYEKL. CDR3 DNA: TGCGCCAGCAGCCAAGAGGGGACTAGCGGGACCACCTCCACAGATACGCAGTATTTT. This encodes CASSQEGTSGTTSTDTQYF.

V is TRBV3-1 (or the pseudogene TRBV3-2) and J is TRBJ1-1; possibly TRBD1 for D (6 bases). The CDR3 is 13 residues long. Between the trimmed V and J ends, which lost 4 bases and 8 bases, there was a span of 14 bases. Germline-derived CDR1 and CDR2 are LGHDT and YNNKEL (reference sequence). CDR3 residues: CASSPGQRTEAFF. CDR3 nucleotides: TGTGCCAGCAGCCCAGGACAGCGGACAGAAGCTTTCTTT.

The chain's CDR3 is CASSFRGPTSGSVGELFF. The CDR3 bases are TGTGCCAGCAGCTTCCGAGGGCCGACTAGCGGGAGCGTCGGGGAGCTGTTTTTT. This chain connects TRBV7-3 to TRBJ2-2, with TRBD2 matching 12 bases. Losses at the gene ends were 3 bases for V and 7 bases for J; bases not matched to a gene: 12. CDR1 SGHTA and CDR2 FQGTGA come from the germline V gene. The CDR3 sequence is 18 residues long.

The chain links TRBV6-5 to TRBJ1-6; D unresolved. Trimming shortened V by 4 bases and J by 2 bases, and 9 bases separated the two germline ends. The V gene's germline CDR1 is MNHEY and CDR2 SVGAGI. The CDR3 is 15 amino acids. The CDR3 here is CASSLTEPYNSPLHF. CDR3 bases: TGTGCCAGCAGTTTAACAGAACCCTATAATTCACCCCTCCACTTT.

The chain couples TRBV5-6 to TRBJ1-2; D uncertain. This CDR3 contains 12 residues. The V gene lost 1 base and the J gene lost 4 bases, with 5 bases spanning the gap. Germline V gives CDR1 SGHDT, CDR2 YYEEEE. This chain's CDR3 is CASSLSSYGYTF. CDR3 in DNA: TGTGCCAGCAGCTTGTCCAGCTATGGCTACACCTTC.

The V gene is TRBV7-6, the J gene TRBJ2-7; 7 nucleotides agree with TRBD1. Germline V gene data show CDR1 as SGHVS and CDR2 as FNYEAQ. This CDR3 contains 15 residues. Trimming cost V 1 base and J 1 base; bases outside gene matches: 4. CDR3 loop: CASSLGDSPSYEQYF. The CDR3 DNA reads TGTGCCAGCAGCTTAGGGGACAGCCCATCCTACGAGCAGTACTTC.

This clone was recorded only once. V is TRBV6-5 and J is TRBJ2-3; D is perhaps TRBD1 (6 bases). Germline V CDR1 and CDR2: MNHEY, SVGAGI. Trimming took off 2 bases at V and 1 base at J, with 10 bases between the two ends. The CDR3 is 15 residues long. The CDR3 loop is CASSYRAGGTDTQYF. CDR3 DNA: TGTGCCAGCAGTTACAGGGCAGGGGGCACAGATACGCAGTATTTT.

This chain uses TRBV4-3 with TRBJ2-4; TRBD2 matches 9 bases. V lost 1 base, J lost 0 bases, and 7 bases stayed unmatched. Germline V lookup: CDR1 LGHNA, CDR2 YSLEER. The CDR3 sequence is 18 residues long. DNA of the CDR3: TGCGCCAGCAGCCAAGTAGCGGGAGTGCAAATAGCCAAAAACATTCAGTACTTC. This sequence encodes CASSQVAGVQIAKNIQYF.

V and J are TRBV9 and TRBJ2-1; TRBD2 aligns across 7 bases. This CDR3 is 14 amino acids long. Germline V gene lookup returns CDR1 SGDLS and CDR2 YYNGEE. After removal of 2 bases from V and 9 bases from J, the junction contained 8 bases not matched to a gene. The CDR3 reads CASSVGGGPGEQFF. The CDR3 DNA sequence: TGTGCCAGCAGCGTTGGGGGAGGGCCGGGTGAGCAGTTCTTC.